Listed below are T cell receptor beta chains from one sample, sequenced in a study of blood T cell repertoires in COVID-19. Some clones are missing from TCRdb's copy, which holds only in-frame ones; the method was immunoSEQ multiplex PCR. The sample gives roughly 440,000 clones, 70% to 90% of which show up once; over 10% is in the top ten. Sequencing input: peripheral blood. These receptor sequences come from a woman between 50 and 59 years old with COVID-19, enrolled during active disease. The CDR3 runs from the conserved cysteine through the conserved F or W. A D gene is named only where the DNA matches it firmly.

>TRBJ2-7|.|TRBV3-1/TRBV3-2
CASSQGATLYEQYF
TGTGCCAGCAGCCAAGGGGCCACACTTTACGAGCAGTACTTC
>TRBJ1-1|.|TRBV19
CASTFNTEAFF
TGTGCCAGTACGTTTAACACTGAAGCTTTCTTT
>TRBJ2-1|.|TRBV5-1
CASSSQLYEQFF
TGCGCCAGCAGCTCCCAGTTGTATGAGCAGTTCTTC
>TRBJ2-7|TRBD1|TRBV3-1/TRBV3-2
CASSPTRQGAKQYF
TGTGCCAGTAGCCCTACCCGACAGGGGGCTAAGCAGTACTTC
>TRBJ1-6|.|TRBV18
CASSPWQNNSPLHF
TGTGCCAGCTCACCGTGGCAGAATAATTCACCCCTCCACTTT
>TRBJ2-3|TRBD2|TRBV5-4
CASQILAGGPMDTQYF
TGTGCCAGCCAGATACTAGCGGGGGGGCCGATGGATACGCAGTATTTT
>TRBJ2-7|TRBD1|TRBV5-4
CASKGTGVEQYF
TGTGCCAGCAAGGGGACAGGGGTCGAGCAGTACTTC
>TRBJ1-2|TRBD1|TRBV6-2/TRBV6-3
CASSPTRDRANYGYTF
TGTGCCAGCAGCCCTACACGGGACAGAGCTAACTATGGCTACACCTTC
>TRBJ2-3|TRBD2|TRBV20-1
CSASASGGASGTDTQYF
TGCAGTGCTAGTGCTAGCGGGGGGGCAAGTGGGACAGATACGCAGTATTTT
>TRBJ1-2|.|TRBV30
CAWRARGGSFYGYTF
TGTGCCTGGAGAGCTAGGGGTGGTAGTTTCTATGGCTACACCTTC
>TRBJ1-2|TRBD1|TRBV7-2
CASSLGTGLYGYTF
TGTGCCAGCAGCTTGGGGACAGGGCTCTATGGCTACACCTTC
>TRBJ1-1|.|TRBV6-5
CASSSSLRGFAFF
TGTGCCAGCAGCTCGTCCCTGAGGGGGTTCGCTTTCTTT
>TRBJ2-7|.|TRBV13
CASSSRRDAGYEQYF
TGTGCCAGCAGCTCTCGCCGTGATGCGGGGTACGAGCAGTACTTC